The clone carrying this T cell receptor beta chain was seen only a few times. What it binds is not known. TCRdb re-analysed the reads in MiXCR, keeping a single row per CDR3 protein. The top ten clones hold over 45% of a sample with roughly 220,000 distinct CDR3 sequences, approximately 38% of them seen once. This specimen comes from a study of T cell repertoires in cytomegalovirus infection. Overall study: Shared public TCR beta signatures pointed to both CMV infection and a matching HLA type. Study-level findings and limits: Accumulated public TCR beta family frequency recognized individuals carrying CMV together with the relevant HLA.

The length of the CDR3 is 10 residues. Trimming took 9 bases from V and 3 from J, leaving 2 bases between them. The source of this sequence is a human donor in good health (CMV status not recorded). Some clones in this sample may be carry-over from other donors' samples. The material was CD8+ T cells from cultured PBMCs, obtained from culture after CMV antigen stimulation. The gene calls are TRBV12-3 or TRBV12-4 and TRBJ2-2; the D is unclear. The CDR3 loop is CASYTGELFF. The CDR3 bases are TGTGCCAGTTACACCGGGGAGCTGTTTTTT.